These 31 T cell receptor beta chains originate from one sample sequenced in a study of response to subunit inactivated influenza vaccine. TCRdb re-derived calls from the RT-PCR reads in MiXCR, one entry per CDR3 protein. The data contain around 750,000 distinct CDR3 sequences, 21% of them seen just once; the ten biggest clones take up around 9.6%. The sequencing here drew on PBMCs from blood, taken 5 to 6 days after vaccination. These receptors originate from a man aged 50 or older who received an inactivated influenza vaccine.

There are a few counts of this clonotype. This chain's CDR3 is CASTDWEAGVVYEQYF. CDR3 sequence (DNA): TGTGCCAGCACCGATTGGGAGGCGGGAGTTGTCTACGAGCAGTACTTC. The chain is built from TRBV6-2 or TRBV6-3 and TRBJ2-7; 7 bases are shared with TRBD2. The CDR3 loop spans 16 amino acids. Germline CDR1 and CDR2: MNHEY and SVGEGT. Germline trimming cut 7 bases from V and 3 bases from J; bases unmatched to any gene: 15.

This rearrangement joins TRBV27 to TRBJ1-3, with no clear D. Trimming took off 6 bases at V and 0 bases at J, with 9 bases between the two ends. The CDR3 length is 14 residues. The germline V gene has CDR1 MNHEY and CDR2 SMNVEV (reference sequence). CDR3 region: CASRGINSGNTIYF. The CDR3 DNA follows: TGTGCCAGCAGGGGGATTAACTCTGGAAACACCATATATTTT.

This clonotype was seen only a few times. This rearrangement joins TRBV4-1 to TRBJ1-5, with D hard to call. The CDR3 runs to 13 residues. CDR1 is MGHRA and CDR2 is YSYEKL in the germline V gene. Trimming stripped 9 bases from V and 2 bases from J, with 11 bases between. CDR3 bases: TGCGCCAGTTCTACCCCAGGCAATCAGCCCCAGCATTTT. It translates to CASSTPGNQPQHF.

This clonotype was counted only a few times. The chain has TRBV12-3 or TRBV12-4 and TRBJ2-2, with TRBD2 matching 7 bases. The CDR3 is 15 residues long. V lost 1 base, J lost 6 bases, and 5 bases stayed unmatched. The CDR3, as DNA: TGTGCCAGCAGTTTAGGGCGGGGGAGCCCCGGGGAGCTGTTTTTT. This codes for CASSLGRGSPGELFF.

This chain joins TRBV28 and TRBJ2-7, with unresolved D. Germline assignment: CDR1 MDHEN and CDR2 SYDVKM. There are 13 residues in the CDR3. V was cut by 4 bases and J by 1 base, with 8 bases left in between. CDR3 DNA sequence: TGTGCCAGCAGTTCCTACTTGTCCTACGAGCAGTACTTC. Translation gives CASSSYLSYEQYF.

The genes are TRBV29-1 and TRBJ2-7; TRBD1 matches 8 bases. Germline V lookup: CDR1 SQVTM, CDR2 ANQGSEA. The V segment lost 5 bases and the J segment 4 bases; nucleotides outside the gene matches: 10. The CDR3 totals 14 residues. The chain's CDR3 is CSVRGAGGKYEQYF. CDR3 nucleotide sequence: TGCAGCGTTCGTGGGGCAGGGGGCAAGTACGAGCAGTACTTC.

This clonotype was recorded a few times. The rearrangement joins TRBV18 to TRBJ2-5; the D is unclear. V lost 4 bases and J lost 5, with 14 bases in between. CDR1 and CDR2 from the germline V gene are KGHSH and LQKENI. This CDR3 is 14 amino acids long. CDR3 in amino acids: CASSLSAGPETQYF. In DNA, the CDR3 is TGTGCCAGCTCACTGTCAGCCGGTCCGGAGACCCAGTACTTC.

V is TRBV6-1 and J is TRBJ1-1; D is unclear. This CDR3 spans 13 amino acids. Germline V lookup: CDR1 MNHNS, CDR2 SASEGT. The ends were cut back, 11 bases at V and 2 bases at J, with 15 bases in the middle. Written as DNA, the CDR3 is TGTGCCGGGCGCCGGGCGGGAAACACTGAAGCTTTCTTT. Protein sequence: CAGRRAGNTEAFF.

The chain combines TRBV3-1 with TRBJ2-7, with 7 positions matching TRBD2. Trimming removed 2 bases from V and 5 bases from J; junction bases left unmatched: 6. This CDR3 contains 14 residues. Germline V gene data show CDR1 as LGHDT and CDR2 as YNNKEL (reference sequence). The CDR3 here is CASSQLAGEDEQYF. DNA of the CDR3: TGTGCCAGCAGCCAATTAGCGGGTGAGGACGAGCAGTACTTC.

The chain is built from TRBV4-3 and TRBJ1-2, with D possibly matching TRBD1 (5 bases). The CDR3 length is 15 residues. Germline CDR1 is LGHNA and CDR2 is YSLEER. Trimming pared 0 bases from V and 4 bases from J, leaving 12 bases between. Here the CDR3 reads CASSQERVGVYGYTF. CDR3 in DNA: TGCGCCAGCAGCCAAGAGAGAGTAGGGGTCTATGGCTACACCTTC.

This clonotype appeared a few times. The V and J genes are TRBV29-1 and TRBJ2-7; unclear D gene. The CDR3 loop spans 13 amino acids. Trimming removed 6 bases at V and 0 bases at J, with 12 bases between. The germline CDR1 and CDR2 sequences are SQVTM and ANQGSEA. As DNA, the CDR3 is TGCAGCGTACTAATTCCCTCCTCCTACGAGCAGTACTTC. Encoded protein: CSVLIPSSYEQYF.

V is TRBV6-2 or TRBV6-3 and J is TRBJ2-7; D is unclear. Per the germline V gene, CDR1 is MNHEY and CDR2 is SVGEGT. The ends were cut back, 7 bases at V and 3 bases at J, with 7 bases in the middle. The CDR3 length is 11 residues. The CDR3 sequence: CASKQLYEQYF. DNA of the CDR3: TGTGCCAGCAAACAGCTCTACGAGCAGTACTTC.

This clonotype was observed a handful of times. DNA of the CDR3: TGTGCCAGCAGCTTGGGTCAGGTTGAAAAACTGTTTTTT. This gives the protein CASSLGQVEKLFF. The rearrangement uses TRBV7-2 and TRBJ1-4; D uncertain. Germline V CDR1 and CDR2: SGHTA, FQGNSA. V was clipped by 3 bases and J by 7 bases, with 9 bases between them. The CDR3 loop spans 13 amino acids.

The chain recombines TRBV6-1 with TRBJ1-4; D is ambiguous. CDR3 length equals 14 residues. Germline CDR1 reads MNHNS; CDR2 reads SASEGT. V lost 8 bases, J lost 4 bases, and 14 bases lay in between. CDR3 region: CASRGYSLNEKLFF. CDR3 sequence (DNA): TGTGCCAGCCGCGGTTACAGCCTTAATGAAAAACTGTTTTTT.

V and J are TRBV5-6 and TRBJ2-5, with D possibly TRBD2 on 6 matching bases. CDR3 size: 15 residues. In germline, CDR1 is SGHDT, CDR2 YYEEEE. V lost 3 bases and J lost 5, with 17 bases in between. The DNA of the CDR3 is TGTGCCAGCAGCTGGGGGACCGCCGGAGGGGAGACCCAGTACTTC. This sequence encodes CASSWGTAGGETQYF.

The V and J genes are TRBV12-3 or TRBV12-4 and TRBJ2-7, with D uncertain. The CDR3 totals 14 residues. V lost 2 bases and J 0 bases, leaving 8 bases between the germline ends. CDR3 nucleotide sequence: TGTGCCAGCAGTTTATCCCCCCTCTCCTACGAGCAGTACTTC. Residues: CASSLSPLSYEQYF.

A few counts support this clonotype. The CDR3 bases are TGTGCCAGCAGTTTTCGTGCAGGACCCCCGGCAGATACGCAGTATTTT. This sequence encodes CASSFRAGPPADTQYF. The chain combines TRBV12-3 or TRBV12-4 with TRBJ2-3; D is undetermined. The CDR3 has 16 amino acids. V lost 3 bases to trimming and J lost 4 bases, with 17 bases between them.

A few counts support this clonotype. CDR3 in amino acids: CSATPRWRAKTGNTIYF. DNA for the CDR3: TGCAGTGCTACCCCGAGGTGGAGGGCGAAGACTGGAAACACCATATATTTT. The chain is built from TRBV20-1 and TRBJ1-3; no reliable D call. The CDR3 length is 17 residues. V was trimmed by 4 bases and J by 2 bases, leaving 21 bases between them. Germline CDR1 DFQATT, CDR2 SNEGSKA (reference sequence).

This clonotype has a handful of counts. The J gene is TRBJ2-2, the V gene TRBV7-3; tentatively, D is TRBD2 (6 bases). Germline CDR1 is SGHTA and CDR2 is FQGTGA. The V end was cut by 2 bases, the J end by 6 bases, with 10 bases between. The CDR3 spans 14 residues. DNA for the CDR3: TGTGCCAGCAGCTTAGGAGGGATCCCCGGGGAGCTGTTTTTT. Encoded protein: CASSLGGIPGELFF. The whole variable domain, filled in from reference TRBV7-3 and TRBJ2-2, reads GAGVSQTPSNKVTEKGKYVELRCDPISGHTALYWYRQSLGQGPEFLIYFQGTGAADDSGLPNDRFFAVRPEGSVSTLKIQRTERGDSAVYLCASSLGGIPGELFFGEGSRLTVL.

This chain links TRBV7-2 with TRBJ1-2; D gene ambiguous. Germline CDR1 is SGHTA and CDR2 is FQGNSA. V gave up 2 bases and J gave up 3 bases, with 7 bases separating them. The CDR3 is 13 amino acids. Here the CDR3 DNA reads TGTGCCAGCAGCTTATATCCGGACTATGGCTACACCTTC. Its protein is CASSLYPDYGYTF.

This clonotype came up a few times. V usage is TRBV29-1 and J usage is TRBJ1-2; 8 nucleotides align to TRBD1. With 5 bases clipped from V and 6 bases from J, the junction kept 5 bases outside the gene matches. Germline values: CDR1 SQVTM, CDR2 ANQGSEA. The CDR3 spans 12 residues. CDR3 region: CSVPDRVHGYTF. The DNA of the CDR3 is TGCAGCGTTCCGGACAGGGTGCATGGCTACACCTTC. Variable domain in full (rest from reference TRBV29-1 and TRBJ1-2): SAVISQKPSRDICQRGTSLTIQCQVDSQVTMMFWYRQQPGQSLTLIATANQGSEATYESGFVIDKFPISRPNLTFSTLTVSNMSPEDSSIYLCSVPDRVHGYTFGSGTRLTVV.

V is TRBV18 and J is TRBJ1-1; no clear D. The V gene lost 6 bases and the J gene lost 3 bases, with 11 bases spanning the gap. Germline loops: CDR1 KGHSH, CDR2 LQKENI. The CDR3 runs 13 residues. The CDR3 DNA follows: TGTGCCAGCTCTCTTAGACCCGACACTGAAGCTTTCTTT. It yields the protein CASSLRPDTEAFF. The full variable domain, with the rest looked up from reference TRBV18 and TRBJ1-1, is NAGVMQNPRHLVRRRGQEARLRCSPMKGHSHVYWYRQLPEEGLKFMVYLQKENIIDESGMPKERFSAEFPKEGPSILRIQQVVRGDSAAYFCASSLRPDTEAFFGQGTRLTVV.

Only a few counts were recorded for this clonotype. The V call is TRBV24-1, the J call TRBJ2-1, with D tentatively TRBD1 or TRBD2 (5 bases each). The CDR3 length is 15 residues. Between the trimmed V and J ends, which lost 4 bases and 3 bases, there was a span of 12 bases. Germline lookup yields CDR1 KGHDR and CDR2 SFDVKD. The CDR3 bases are TGTGCCACCAGTGACCCAGGGACCATCTACAATGAGCAGTTCTTC. It codes for CATSDPGTIYNEQFF.

There are a few counts of this clonotype. The genes are TRBV18 and TRBJ2-1; tentatively, D is TRBD2 (6 bases). Trimming removed 0 bases at V and 9 bases at J, with 15 bases between. Germline lookup yields CDR1 KGHSH and CDR2 LQKENI. CDR3 length: 15 amino acids. Here the CDR3 DNA reads TGTGCCAGCTCACCACCTACGGGAGAGCGCAGTGAGCAGTTCTTC. This translates into CASSPPTGERSEQFF.

The chain combines TRBV20-1 with TRBJ2-1; D gene ambiguous. V dropped 2 bases and J dropped 1 base, with 9 bases sitting between them. The V gene's germline CDR1 is DFQATT and CDR2 SNEGSKA (reference sequence). The CDR3 runs 14 residues. The CDR3, as DNA: TGCAGTGCTAGAAAAACACTTTCCTACAATGAGCAGTTCTTC. As protein: CSARKTLSYNEQFF.

Remarks on this clonotype: One junction end does not reproduce the germline sequence, and a read error may be involved. This chain links TRBV6-4 with TRBJ1-1; 7 nucleotides align to TRBD1. The germline CDR1 and CDR2 sequences are MRHNA and SNTAGT. This CDR3 has 15 residues. The CDR3 reads CASSNSAGGNTEAFF. In DNA form, the CDR3 reads TGTGCCAGCAGTAACTCCGCAGGGGGTAACACTGAAGCTTTCTTT.

This clonotype was picked up many times. The chain has TRBV5-1 and TRBJ2-1, with 14 bases aligning to TRBD2. Germline V gene data show CDR1 as SGHRS and CDR2 as YFSETQ. Trimming removed 7 bases from V and 2 bases from J; junction bases left unmatched: 2. The CDR3 sequence is 15 residues long. The CDR3 spells CASRLAGGPYNEQFF. The CDR3 bases are TGCGCCAGCCGACTAGCGGGAGGGCCCTACAATGAGCAGTTCTTC.

V is TRBV2 and J is TRBJ2-1; the D gene is possibly TRBD2 (6 bases). The CDR3 has 12 residues. Germline V gene sequence: CDR1 SNHLY, CDR2 FYNNEI. V was shortened by 3 bases and J by 10 bases, with 10 bases between the two germline ends. This CDR3 reads CASSDIGGEQFF. The CDR3 DNA sequence: TGTGCCAGCAGTGACATTGGGGGGGAGCAGTTCTTC.

The rearrangement uses TRBV20-1 and TRBJ2-7, with 14 bases lining up with TRBD2. This CDR3 contains 15 residues. Germline-derived CDR1 and CDR2 are DFQATT and SNEGSKA (reference sequence). The junction had 6 bases not matched to a gene; V was cut back by 3 bases and J by 5 bases. As DNA, the CDR3 is TGCAGTGCTAGCGGGACTAGCGGGAGAGAAGACGAGCAGTACTTC. The encoded protein is CSASGTSGREDEQYF.

CDR3 coding DNA: TGTGCCAGTAGTATATCCCGGACCAGGGGTGCTCGAGAGACCCAGTACTTC. It encodes CASSISRTRGARETQYF. The chain joins TRBV19 to TRBJ2-5; possibly TRBD1 for D (6 bases). The CDR3 runs to 17 residues. V shed 2 bases and J shed 4 bases, with 20 bases lying between them. Germline V gene lookup returns CDR1 LNHDA and CDR2 SQIVND (reference sequence).

This clonotype has just a few counts. The V call is TRBV6-1, the J call TRBJ2-7; TRBD1 matches at 10 bases. Germline V gene sequence: CDR1 MNHNS, CDR2 SASEGT. Trimming removed 8 bases from V and 8 bases from J; junction bases left unmatched: 9. The length of the CDR3 is 13 residues. The CDR3 protein is CASGTGELLQQYF. The CDR3, as DNA: TGTGCCAGCGGGACAGGGGAACTACTCCAGCAGTACTTC.